A selection of T cell receptor beta chains follows, all from one sample in a study of blood T cell repertoires in COVID-19. Assay used: immunoSEQ multiplex PCR; TCRdb lists only in-frame clones, some missing. The data show approximately 250,000 clones, 85% to 90% seen once. The sample taken for sequencing was PBMCs or T cells enriched from blood (not recorded which). These receptor sequences come from a woman aged 25-40 years who had recovered from COVID-19. Both conserved end residues are part of each CDR3. A D gene is named only where the DNA matches it firmly. Size is omitted from some rows. Given values are once, few, many or a class for expanded clones.

TRBV18	NA	TRBJ2-5	NA	TGTGCCAGCTCACCAGACAGAGAGACCCAGTACTTC	CASSPDRETQYF
TRBV4-2	NA	TRBJ2-3	NA	TGTGCCAGCAGGCGAACACCTACCTGGACTAGCACAGATACGCAGTATTTT	CASRRTPTWTSTDTQYF
TRBV9	NA	TRBJ1-5	TRBD1	TGTGCCAGCAGCGCATGGGGGACAGGCAATCAGCCCCAGCATTTT	CASSAWGTGNQPQHF
TRBV4-2	NA	TRBJ2-2	TRBD2	TGTGCCAGCAGCCAAGATGGGGCGGGAGTTACCGGGGAGCTGTTTTTT	CASSQDGAGVTGELFF
TRBV4-3	NA	TRBJ2-5	NA	TGCGCCAGCAGCCAAGAATGGCCTCGGGGCCAAGAGACCCAGTACTTC	CASSQEWPRGQETQYF
TRBV14	NA	TRBJ1-1	NA	TGTGCCAGCAGCCTCGGGGGTAACACTGAAGCTTTCTTT	CASSLGGNTEAFF
TRBV20-1	few	TRBJ1-2	TRBD1	TGCAGTGCTAGTAGCGAGACAGGGGTCGACGGCTACACCTTC	CSASSETGVDGYTF
TRBV18	NA	TRBJ1-1	TRBD1	TGTGCCAGCTCACACATAATACTGGGACAGACTAACACTGAAGCTTTCTTT	CASSHIILGQTNTEAFF
TRBV14	NA	TRBJ2-1	TRBD2	TGTGCCAGCAGCCCCTGGAGTGAGCGGGGGGCCGAGCAGTTCTTC	CASSPWSERGAEQFF
TRBV27	NA	TRBJ2-3	NA	TGTGCCAGCAGTTTAGCGCGGATCCGCACAGATACGCAGTATTTT	CASSLARIRTDTQYF
TRBV6-5	NA	TRBJ1-1	TRBD1	TGTGCCAGCAGTCCCGGACAGGTGAACACTGAAGCTTTCTTT	CASSPGQVNTEAFF
TRBV28	NA	TRBJ1-2	TRBD1	TGTGCCAGCACCCCCGGGACAGGGGGGGGCTATGGCTACACCTTC	CASTPGTGGGYGYTF
TRBV7-9	NA	TRBJ2-7	TRBD2	TGTGCCAGCAGTTCCGGACTAGCGGGAATCTCCTACGAGCAGTACTTC	CASSSGLAGISYEQYF
TRBV4-1	NA	TRBJ1-1	NA	TGCGCCAGCAGCCAAGATAGGGGTCCGGTTGAAGCTTTCTTT	CASSQDRGPVEAFF
TRBV3-1/TRBV3-2	NA	TRBJ1-4	TRBD1	TGTGCCAGCAGCCATTCCGGGACAGGGACAACTAATGAAAAACTGTTTTTT	CASSHSGTGTTNEKLFF
TRBV7-3	NA	TRBJ2-2	TRBD1	TGTGCCAGCCAACAGGGGGCGAACACCGGGGAGCTGTTTTTT	CASQQGANTGELFF
TRBV6-5	NA	TRBJ1-6	NA	TGTGCCAGCAACAGGGCAGCCCATTATAATTCACCCCTCCACTTT	CASNRAAHYNSPLHF
TRBV28	NA	TRBJ1-1	TRBD1	TGTGCCAGCAGAAAAACAGGGGGCAACACTGAAGCTTTCTTT	CASRKTGGNTEAFF
TRBV28	NA	TRBJ1-1	TRBD1	TGTGCCAGCAGTGAGAGGACAGGGGAACTTTTTAACACTGAAGCTTTCTTT	CASSERTGELFNTEAFF
TRBV19	NA	TRBJ1-5	TRBD1	TGTGCCAGTAGTATAGGACAGGGACGACATAGCAATCAGCCCCAGCATTTT	CASSIGQGRHSNQPQHF
TRBV20-1	NA	TRBJ1-1	NA	TGCAGAGAAACAGACAACACTGAAGCTTTCTTT	CRETDNTEAFF
TRBV11-3	NA	TRBJ1-1	NA	TGTGCCAGCAGCTTATACCTATACACTGAAGCTTTCTTT	CASSLYLYTEAFF
TRBV19	NA	TRBJ2-2	NA	TGTGCCAGTAGTATAACCCCAGGGGACACCGGGGAGCTGTTTTTT	CASSITPGDTGELFF
TRBV28	few	TRBJ1-1	NA	TGTGCCAGCAGTCCTGCGGGGACTGAAGCTTTCTTT	CASSPAGTEAFF
TRBV11-3	NA	TRBJ2-6	TRBD1	TGTGCCAGCAGCCAGACAGGGCTCTCTGGGGCCAACGTCCTGACTTTC	CASSQTGLSGANVLTF
TRBV24-1	NA	TRBJ2-5	NA	TGTGCCACCAGTGGCAGGGGGGTGTTAGGAGAGACCCAGTACTTC	CATSGRGVLGETQYF
TRBV6-5	NA	TRBJ2-2	NA	TGTGCCAGCTCATGGGCTCTTAACACCGGGGAGCTGTTTTTT	CASSWALNTGELFF
TRBV7-2	NA	TRBJ1-1	NA	TGTGCCAGCAGCCCCGCGATTCGCGGGCCGAACACTGAAGCTTTCTTT	CASSPAIRGPNTEAFF
TRBV5-1	NA	TRBJ2-1	TRBD1	TGCGCCAGCAGCTTTACAGGGGGCCTGAATGAGCAGTTCTTC	CASSFTGGLNEQFF
TRBV12-3/TRBV12-4	NA	TRBJ1-1	TRBD1	TGTGCCAGCAGGCCAGGGGGCGTCACTGAAGCTTTCTTT	CASRPGGVTEAFF
TRBV7-6	NA	TRBJ2-2	TRBD2	TGTGCCAGCAGCTCCGGACTAGCGGGAGGATTTGGTACCGGGGAGCTGTTTTTT	CASSSGLAGGFGTGELFF
TRBV5-5	NA	TRBJ2-3	TRBD2	TGTGCCAGCAGCTTACTAGCGGTCACAGATACGCAGTATTTT	CASSLLAVTDTQYF
TRBV19	NA	TRBJ1-3	TRBD1	TGTGCCAGTGGGGACAGATTCTCTGGAAACACCATATATTTT	CASGDRFSGNTIYF
TRBV5-1	once	TRBJ1-1	NA	TGCGCCAGCAGCCCATCCGTCAGGAACACTGAAGCTTTCTTT	CASSPSVRNTEAFF
TRBV9	NA	TRBJ1-3	TRBD1	TGTGCCAGCAGCGAATCCCGGGACAGGGAACGGGTTGGAAACACCATATATTTT	CASSESRDRERVGNTIYF
TRBV23-1	NA	TRBJ2-1	TRBD2	TGCGCCAGCAGTCAATCGGCGGGAGGAAACTTAAATGAGCAGTTCTTC	CASSQSAGGNLNEQFF
TRBV4-2	NA	TRBJ2-7	NA	TGTGCCAGCAGCCAAGATTGGGCAGGGGCCGCTCTGAGGTTTTACGAGCAGTACTTC	CASSQDWAGAALRFYEQYF
TRBV7-9	NA	TRBJ1-2	TRBD1	TGTGCCAGCAGCCCACATGGGACAGGGGAGAACTATGGCTACACCTTC	CASSPHGTGENYGYTF
TRBV19	NA	TRBJ2-7	TRBD1	TGTGCCAGTAGCGGGACAGTCTACGAGCAGTACTTC	CASSGTVYEQYF
TRBV7-8	few	TRBJ1-2	TRBD1	TGTGCCAGCAGCTCCGGACAGGGGGCGAGGGGCTACACCTTC	CASSSGQGARGYTF
TRBV5-1	NA	TRBJ1-1	NA	TGCGCCAGCAGCTTGGGCTTCGGGGGGATCCCTAGGTCGGGGGTCCCTGAAGCTTTCTTT	CASSLGFGGIPRSGVPEAFF
TRBV21-1	NA	TRBJ2-5	NA	TGTGCCAGCAGCAAGACTAGCGGGACAGAGACCCAGTACTTC	CASSKTSGTETQYF
TRBV28	NA	TRBJ2-2	NA	TGTGCCAGCAGACCCTCCCGGGGGAGGATAACCGGGGAGCTGTTTTTT	CASRPSRGRITGELFF
TRBV4-3	NA	TRBJ1-2	NA	TGCGCCAGCAGCCAAGATCCAGGGCTTGGCTACACCTTC	CASSQDPGLGYTF
TRBV4-1	NA	TRBJ1-3	TRBD1	TGCGCCAGCAGCCAAGTATTCGGTCGGGACAGGCTCTCTGGAAACACCATATATTTT	CASSQVFGRDRLSGNTIYF
TRBV30	NA	TRBJ2-7	TRBD2	TGTGCCTGGAGTGTTGGTAGCGGGGACTACGAGCAGTACTTC	CAWSVGSGDYEQYF
TRBV6-2/TRBV6-3	NA	TRBJ2-2	TRBD1	TGTGCCAGCAGCCCGGGACAGGCGAACACCGGGGAGCTGTTTTTT	CASSPGQANTGELFF
TRBV9	NA	TRBJ1-3	NA	TGTGCCAGCAGCGTAGGCAGGGATGGAAACACCATATATTTT	CASSVGRDGNTIYF
TRBV28	once	TRBJ2-1	TRBD1	TGTGCCAGCAGTTCGCCGGGACAGGGGTTGGTGGATGAGCAGTTCTTC	CASSSPGQGLVDEQFF
TRBV28	NA	TRBJ1-1	NA	TGTGCCAGCAACTCCCCGGGGGGGAGTAGCACTGAAGCTTTCTTT	CASNSPGGSSTEAFF
TRBV5-1	NA	TRBJ2-1	NA	TGCGCCAGCAGCTCAAGACTAGAAGTGCCGCAGTTCTTC	CASSSRLEVPQFF
TRBV7-3	NA	TRBJ2-2	TRBD2	TGTGCCAGCAGCTCCGGGACTAGCCAGCTAAGGACCGGGGAGCTGTTTTTT	CASSSGTSQLRTGELFF
TRBV9	NA	TRBJ1-2	NA	TGTGCCAGCAGCGAGGGGCCCAACTATGGCTACACCTTC	CASSEGPNYGYTF
TRBV30	NA	TRBJ2-3	TRBD2	TGTGCCTGGAGTCCTAACCCACCAACAGCGGGAGCATTTGCAGATACGCAGTATTTT	CAWSPNPPTAGAFADTQYF